Reported below is one T cell receptor beta chain. V lost 0 bases and J lost 3, with 26 bases in between. CDR1 is GTSNPN, CDR2 SVGIG, per germline (reference sequence). The CDR3 consists of 19 residues. Next came a second PCR, run for about 7 to 12 cycles, which used a sample-barcoded 5' primer along with a J-beta primer mix. One entry per CDR3 protein, called by TCRdb with MiXCR from the 5' RACE reads. The table lists hundreds of thousands of distinct CDR3 sequences, approximately 25% of them singletons. This entry belongs to a study of blood T cells in healthy people across ages. Study context: For every two T cells, template switching captured about one barcoded beta molecule.

The same data also contributed to another study, on T cells of mothers and their children.

The chain employs TRBV30 and TRBJ1-2; D possibly corresponds to TRBD1 (5 bases). Sample: blood. The receptor was derived from a boy younger than 18 in good health. CDR3 region: CAWSVYVERDLLSDYGYTF. CDR3 DNA: TGTGCCTGGAGTGTATACGTCGAGCGGGACCTGTTGAGCGACTATGGCTACACCTTC.